This entry features one T cell receptor beta chain sequence. The assay was immunoSEQ multiplex PCR, and TCRdb's table has in-frame clones only and misses some. Of 350,000 or so clones listed, approximately 90% were seen once; the top ten hold roughly 1.7%. The sample comes from a study of blood T cell repertoires in COVID-19. Germline V gives CDR1 SEHNR, CDR2 FQNEAQ (reference sequence). Between the trimmed V and J ends, which lost 6 bases and 4 bases, there was a span of 20 bases. This CDR3 region has 16 residues. The chain is built from TRBV7-9 and TRBJ2-3; D is undetermined. This clonotype was obtained from a woman between 25 and 40 years old with COVID-19, enrolled during active disease. Material for sequencing was peripheral blood. DNA of the CDR3: TGTGCCAGCAGTCCCCCCCCCGGGTCAGCCTCAGATACGCAGTATTTT. It specifies CASSPPPGSASDTQYF.